The rows below give T cell receptor beta chains drawn from one sample of a study of cytomegalovirus exposure and HLA in healthy donors. Produced via immunoSEQ multiplex PCR; TCRdb's table is partial and in-frame only. The profile covers approximately 140,000 clones, with about three quarters appearing a single time and over 1.5% taken by the ten largest. The specimen sequenced was PBMCs. These receptors were obtained from a middle-aged man in good health and CMV-seronegative. Both conserved end residues are part of each CDR3. D genes are given only for firm matches. Clone size is stated in some rows and not others, as once, few, many or a class when expanded.

j_gene: TRBJ2-2; v_gene: TRBV11-2; d_gene: TRBD1; abundance: -; CDR3nt: TGTGCCAGCAGCTGGGGACAGGGGAACACCGGGGAGCTGTTTTTT; CDR3aa: CASSWGQGNTGELFF
j_gene: TRBJ2-5; v_gene: TRBV5-4; d_gene: -; abundance: -; CDR3nt: TGTGCCAGCACCTTCCAACAGGGCGGGCAAGAGACCCAGTACTTC; CDR3aa: CASTFQQGGQETQYF
j_gene: TRBJ2-5; v_gene: TRBV7-3; d_gene: -; abundance: once; CDR3nt: TGTTCCAGCAGCTTTTTCGCGGGGTACCAAGAGACCCAGTACTTC; CDR3aa: CSSSFFAGYQETQYF
j_gene: TRBJ2-2; v_gene: TRBV5-4; d_gene: TRBD2; abundance: -; CDR3nt: TGTGCCAGCAGCTTTATAGCGGGAGTGGGGCCCGGGGAGCTGTTTTTT; CDR3aa: CASSFIAGVGPGELFF
j_gene: TRBJ2-3; v_gene: TRBV11-3; d_gene: TRBD2; abundance: -; CDR3nt: TGTGCCAGCAGCCACCTTGAAAGCGGGAGGAGGGGCACAGATACGCAGTATTTT; CDR3aa: CASSHLESGRRGTDTQYF
j_gene: TRBJ2-3; v_gene: TRBV10-3; d_gene: TRBD2; abundance: -; CDR3nt: TGTGCCTCTGGGACTAGCGGGGGGGCGGGGGATACGCAGTATTTT; CDR3aa: CASGTSGGAGDTQYF
j_gene: TRBJ2-7; v_gene: TRBV5-1; d_gene: -; abundance: -; CDR3nt: TGCGCCAGCAGCTTGGCCGTAGGGAGCTCCTACGAGCAGTACTTC; CDR3aa: CASSLAVGSSYEQYF
j_gene: TRBJ2-7; v_gene: TRBV28; d_gene: TRBD2; abundance: -; CDR3nt: TGTGCCAGCAGTGACGAGCGGGGGGGCATCTACGAGCAGTACTTC; CDR3aa: CASSDERGGIYEQYF
j_gene: TRBJ2-7; v_gene: TRBV5-1; d_gene: TRBD2; abundance: once; CDR3nt: TGCGCCAGCAGCCCGGCGGGGGACCACGAGCAGTACTTC; CDR3aa: CASSPAGDHEQYF
j_gene: TRBJ1-5; v_gene: TRBV19; d_gene: -; abundance: -; CDR3nt: TGTGCCAGTAGTATTCGACTCGGACTTAGCAATCAGCCCCAGCATTTT; CDR3aa: CASSIRLGLSNQPQHF
j_gene: TRBJ1-2; v_gene: TRBV6-5; d_gene: -; abundance: few; CDR3nt: TGTGCCAGCAGGTCCCCCCTACCTGGCTACACCTTC; CDR3aa: CASRSPLPGYTF